Each of the 29 T cell receptor beta chains below was sequenced from the same sample in a study of T-cell memory formation after mild COVID-19. TCRdb reanalysed the 5' RACE reads using MiXCR and keeps one entry per CDR3 protein. The table lists about 180,000 distinct CDR3 sequences, 16% of them singletons. Sequencing was performed on PBMCs or a T cell subset sorted from them (not recorded which). These receptors originate from an adult woman who had mild COVID-19 (a few samples of this study predate the infection). Cell type and time point are not known.

For the CDR3, the DNA is TGTGCCAGCAGCCCGGAGGAGCTTTTGAGGGAGCAGTACTTC. It translates to CASSPEELLREQYF. V is TRBV7-9 and J is TRBJ2-7, with a weak D call TRBD2 (5 bases). Per germline, CDR1 SEHNR and CDR2 FQNEAQ (reference sequence). The CDR3 length is 14 residues. V was clipped by 5 bases and J by 7 bases, with 18 bases between them.

This clonotype was recorded at least ten times. The chain links TRBV20-1 to TRBJ2-7, with 9 nucleotides matching TRBD2. Germline assignment: CDR1 DFQATT and CDR2 SNEGSKA (reference sequence). This CDR3 contains 15 residues. Losses at the gene ends were 6 bases for V and 3 bases for J; bases not matched to a gene: 12. The CDR3 loop reads CSARGSGGFFYEQYF. As DNA, the CDR3 is TGCAGTGCGAGGGGGAGCGGGGGGTTTTTCTACGAGCAGTACTTC.

CDR3 DNA sequence: TGCGCCAGCAGCTTGGACGGGACATCGGCGGCAGAGACCCAGTACTTC. This sequence encodes CASSLDGTSAAETQYF. This rearrangement joins TRBV5-1 to TRBJ2-5; D might be TRBD1 (6 bases). This CDR3 is built from 16 residues. Germline loops: CDR1 SGHRS, CDR2 YFSETQ. V lost 0 bases and J lost 4, with 16 bases in between.

This clonotype was observed a few times. The genes are TRBV5-6 and TRBJ2-7; D unresolved. V lost 3 bases and J 2 bases, leaving 12 bases between the germline ends. Germline V gives CDR1 SGHDT, CDR2 YYEEEE. The CDR3 contains 14 residues. CDR3 nucleotide sequence: TGTGCCAGCAGCTCCCCAATGAGAGCCTACGAGCAGTACTTC. This gives the protein CASSSPMRAYEQYF.

The J gene is TRBJ2-1, the V gene TRBV7-3; D is uncertain. The CDR3 covers 14 residues. The germline V and J ends were trimmed by 5 bases and 5 bases, with 13 bases remaining between them. Looked up from germline, CDR1 is SGHTA and CDR2 is FQGTGA. The CDR3 DNA follows: TGTGCCAGCAGCCCCAGCGCAGCAAACAATGAGCAGTTCTTC. Translating it yields CASSPSAANNEQFF. The full variable domain, with the rest looked up from reference TRBV7-3 and TRBJ2-1, is GAGVSQTPSNKVTEKGKYVELRCDPISGHTALYWYRQSLGQGPEFLIYFQGTGAADDSGLPNDRFFAVRPEGSVSTLKIQRTERGDSAVYLCASSPSAANNEQFFGPGTRLTVL.

This clonotype was observed many times. V is TRBV24-1 and J is TRBJ2-7; TRBD2 matches at 12 bases. Trimming at V came to 7 bases and at J to 7 bases, leaving 1 base not matched to a gene. Per the germline V gene, CDR1 is KGHDR and CDR2 is SFDVKD. The CDR3 has 12 residues. This chain's CDR3 is CATRGLAGEQYF. Written as DNA, the CDR3 is TGTGCCACCAGAGGACTAGCGGGAGAGCAGTACTTC.

This clonotype came up many times. The chain combines TRBV12-3 or TRBV12-4 with TRBJ2-7; D gene unclear. The CDR3 extends over 12 amino acids. Trimming took 6 bases from V and 7 from J, leaving 13 bases between them. The CDR3 here is CASSQVMGEQYF. The CDR3 DNA sequence: TGTGCCAGCAGCCAAGTTATGGGGGAGCAGTACTTC.

This clonotype was detected ten times or more. The chain combines TRBV7-3 with TRBJ1-3; D unresolved. This CDR3 region has 14 residues. Between the trimmed V and J ends, which lost 2 bases and 0 bases, there was a span of 5 bases. Germline assignment: CDR1 SGHTA and CDR2 FQGTGA. The CDR3 region is CASSLDHSGNTIYF. The CDR3 region has the DNA TGTGCCAGCAGCTTAGATCACTCTGGAAACACCATATATTTT.

This clonotype has just a few counts. The V gene is TRBV9, the J gene TRBJ2-3; D possibly uses TRBD1 or TRBD2 (5 bases each). Deletions cut 0 bases from V and 2 bases from J, with 7 bases between. Germline CDR1 is SGDLS and CDR2 is YYNGEE. The CDR3 sequence is 14 residues long. In DNA form, the CDR3 reads TGTGCCAGCAGCGTAGGGGGGATCACAGATACGCAGTATTTT. Translation: CASSVGGITDTQYF.

This clonotype came up a few times. The V and J genes are TRBV18 and TRBJ2-1; D may be TRBD2 (7 bases). The V end was cut by 2 bases, the J end by 9 bases, with 11 bases between. Germline V gives CDR1 KGHSH, CDR2 LQKENI. This CDR3 contains 13 residues. The CDR3 spells CASSPSAGAEQFF. In DNA form, the CDR3 reads TGTGCCAGCTCACCATCTGCGGGGGCTGAGCAGTTCTTC.

The J gene is TRBJ1-2, the V gene TRBV19, with D maybe TRBD1 (5 bases). This CDR3 has 18 amino acids. Per the germline V gene, CDR1 is LNHDA and CDR2 is SQIVND (reference sequence). V was trimmed by 3 bases and J by 4 bases, leaving 24 bases between them. CDR3 protein: CASSMPRAVKGLGYGYTF. CDR3 nucleotides: TGTGCCAGTAGTATGCCCCGGGCAGTTAAGGGGCTTGGCTATGGCTACACCTTC.

There are a few counts of this clonotype. The CDR3 DNA sequence: TGTGCCACCAGTGAACCTTCCACAGATACGCAGTATTTT. Translation: CATSEPSTDTQYF. This sequence joins TRBV24-1 and TRBJ2-3; D unresolved. The CDR3 extends over 13 amino acids. V gave up 4 bases and J gave up 2 bases, with 6 bases separating them. CDR1 is KGHDR, CDR2 SFDVKD, per germline.

The chain links TRBV24-1 to TRBJ2-1; D is ambiguous. Trimming left V 4 bases short and J 4 bases short, with 4 bases between. CDR1 is KGHDR, CDR2 SFDVKD, per germline. This CDR3 spans 12 amino acids. The CDR3 region has the DNA TGTGCCACCAGTGACTTATACAATGAGCAGTTCTTC. Encoded protein: CATSDLYNEQFF.

This clonotype was observed many times. The rearrangement joins TRBV20-1 to TRBJ2-7; 7 bases fit TRBD1. The CDR3 is 12 amino acids. Germline loops: CDR1 DFQATT, CDR2 SNEGSKA (reference sequence). Trimming cost V 6 bases and J 6 bases; bases outside gene matches: 8. CDR3 nucleotides: TGCAGTGCCTTGAACAGGGACAGCGAGCAGTACTTC. Amino acids: CSALNRDSEQYF.

The V and J genes are TRBV18 and TRBJ2-1, with 7 bases that match TRBD2. Looked up from germline, CDR1 is KGHSH and CDR2 is LQKENI. There are 18 residues in the CDR3. V dropped 4 bases and J dropped 1; count of bases not matched to a gene: 13. The CDR3 loop reads CASSLGTTRGNSYNEQFF. In nucleotides, the CDR3 is TGTGCCAGCTCACTCGGGACGACGCGGGGGAATTCCTACAATGAGCAGTTCTTC. Full variable domain (outside the CDR3, taken from reference TRBV18 and TRBJ2-1): NAGVMQNPRHLVRRRGQEARLRCSPMKGHSHVYWYRQLPEEGLKFMVYLQKENIIDESGMPKERFSAEFPKEGPSILRIQQVVRGDSAAYFCASSLGTTRGNSYNEQFFGPGTRLTVL.

The table lists this clonotype with a few counts. The chain recombines TRBV12-3 or TRBV12-4 with TRBJ2-6; TRBD1 might be the D (6 bases). Deletions cut 5 bases from V and 1 base from J, with 15 bases between. The CDR3 covers 17 residues. The CDR3: CASSLTGGRSGANVLTF. The CDR3 bases are TGTGCCAGCAGTCTGACTGGGGGCCGATCTGGGGCCAACGTCCTGACTTTC.

This clonotype was counted a few times. This chain connects TRBV7-2 to TRBJ1-1; D is unresolved. Per the germline V gene, CDR1 is SGHTA and CDR2 is FQGNSA. The V end was cut by 3 bases, the J end by 1 base, with 9 bases between. CDR3 length: 14 residues. CDR3 bases: TGTGCCAGCAGCTTTCCCCGATCGAACACTGAAGCTTTCTTT. Its protein product is CASSFPRSNTEAFF.

The chain employs TRBV3-1 and TRBJ1-2; D ambiguous. This CDR3 is built from 13 residues. The germline V and J ends were trimmed by 3 bases and 7 bases, with 12 bases remaining between them. Germline CDR1 and CDR2: LGHDT and YNNKEL (reference sequence). CDR3 sequence reads: CASSHTGRVGYTF. DNA for the CDR3: TGTGCCAGCAGCCACACTGGACGGGTTGGCTACACCTTC.

This clonotype appeared many times. J is TRBJ2-2 and V is TRBV7-6; no reliable D call. Trimming stripped 5 bases from V and 5 bases from J, with 15 bases between. CDR3 length: 15 amino acids. CDR1 SGHVS and CDR2 FNYEAQ come from the germline V gene. The CDR3 region has the DNA TGTGCCAGCAGCATTTCTAGTTCGCTTACCGGGGAGCTGTTTTTT. Residues: CASSISSSLTGELFF.

This rearrangement joins TRBV5-1 to TRBJ2-1, with TRBD2 identical over 11 bases. Looked up from germline, CDR1 is SGHRS and CDR2 is YFSETQ. The CDR3 spans 13 residues. V was clipped by 4 bases and J by 15 bases; unmatched bases: 9. The CDR3 bases are TGCGCCAGCAGCATAACTAGCGGGGGATTCCGGTTCTTC. Its protein is CASSITSGGFRFF.

This clonotype occurred a few times. The chain has TRBV12-3 or TRBV12-4 and TRBJ2-4; D remains unclear. Trimming stripped 3 bases from V and 1 base from J, with 7 bases between. The CDR3 runs to 14 residues. CDR3 coding DNA: TGTGCCAGCAGTTTTACCCTGGCCAAAAACATTCAGTACTTC. The encoded protein is CASSFTLAKNIQYF.

This clonotype showed up just a few times. The V gene is TRBV12-3 or TRBV12-4, the J gene TRBJ1-1, with unresolved D. CDR3 length: 13 amino acids. The V gene lost 1 base and the J gene lost 7 bases, with 10 bases spanning the gap. The CDR3 protein is CASSLVRAGEAFF. CDR3 bases: TGTGCCAGCAGTTTAGTCAGAGCGGGTGAAGCTTTCTTT.

At least ten counts were recorded for this clonotype. The chain has TRBV7-3 and TRBJ2-1; tentative D call: TRBD1 (6 bases). Looked up from germline, CDR1 is SGHTA and CDR2 is FQGTGA. The CDR3 runs to 13 residues. V lost 6 bases to trimming and J lost 1 base, with 7 bases between them. CDR3 nucleotide sequence: TGTGCCAGCAGTAGGGGGTCCTACAATGAGCAGTTCTTC. Its protein product is CASSRGSYNEQFF.

This clonotype has ten or more counts. The chain's CDR3 is CASSLLEAGAGYEQYF. In nucleotides, the CDR3 is TGCGCCAGCAGCTTGTTGGAAGCGGGGGCAGGTTACGAGCAGTACTTC. The chain links TRBV5-1 to TRBJ2-7; TRBD2 aligns across 8 bases. The germline gives CDR1 SGHRS, CDR2 YFSETQ. There are 16 residues in the CDR3. The J segment lost 4 bases and the V segment lost 1 base, leaving 10 bases of the junction unmatched.

This clonotype has just a few counts. The chain carries TRBV27 and TRBJ2-7, with TRBD1 identical over 7 bases. The CDR3 totals 15 residues. Trimming at V came to 6 bases and at J to 8 bases, leaving 16 bases not matched to a gene. Germline loops: CDR1 MNHEY, CDR2 SMNVEV (reference sequence). In nucleotides, the CDR3 is TGTGCCAGCAGGGGGCTGACAGGGAAACTCTGGAAGCAGTACTTC. Encoded protein: CASRGLTGKLWKQYF.

This clonotype occurred a few times. The chain recombines TRBV20-1 with TRBJ2-1, with 13 nucleotides matching TRBD2. V lost 5 bases to trimming and J lost 7 bases; unmatched junction nucleotides: 11. The germline gives CDR1 DFQATT, CDR2 SNEGSKA (reference sequence). The CDR3 runs 16 residues. The CDR3 region is CSASELAGGQGNEQFF. CDR3 nucleotide sequence: TGCAGTGCTTCAGAACTAGCGGGGGGGCAGGGAAATGAGCAGTTCTTC.

The chain is built from TRBV3-1 and TRBJ2-5, with 8 bases matching TRBD2. V shed 1 base, J shed 5 bases, and the junction held 3 bases outside the gene matches. The CDR3 has 14 residues. Looked up from germline, CDR1 is LGHDT and CDR2 is YNNKEL (reference sequence). The CDR3 sequence: CASSQGLARETQYF. The CDR3 bases are TGTGCCAGCAGCCAAGGACTAGCGCGGGAGACCCAGTACTTC.

This chain uses TRBV5-6 with TRBJ2-1; maybe TRBD1 (7 bases). V shed 7 bases and J shed 3 bases, with 11 bases lying between them. This CDR3 has 13 amino acids. Germline V gene lookup returns CDR1 SGHDT and CDR2 YYEEEE. CDR3 region: CASGGGLYNEQFF. The CDR3 DNA is TGTGCCAGCGGAGGGGGCCTCTACAATGAGCAGTTCTTC. Full variable domain (outside the CDR3, taken from reference TRBV5-6 and TRBJ2-1): DAGVTQSPTHLIKTRGQQVTLRCSPKSGHDTVSWYQQALGQGPQFIFQYYEEEERQRGNFPDRFSGHQFPNYSSELNVNALLLGDSALYLCASGGGLYNEQFFGPGTRLTVL.

This sequence joins TRBV11-3 and TRBJ2-2; possibly TRBD1 or TRBD2 for D (5 bases each). The V and J ends lost 2 bases and 8 bases respectively, with 15 bases between them. From germline, CDR1 is SGHNT and CDR2 YENEEA. The CDR3 is 15 residues long. The CDR3 bases are TGTGCCAGCAGCTTAATATCAGGGAGTATGGGGGAGCTGTTTTTT. The encoded protein is CASSLISGSMGELFF.